Given below is one T cell receptor (beta chain) in context. Its antigen is unidentified. The sample comes from a study of T cell responses to AZD1222 COVID-19 vaccine. General observations from the study: Per reports, nearly half of all spike-specific TCRs target regions that are unmutated in variants. Among AZD1222 vaccinees, only six or seven were seropositive at baseline. A mostly white British donor set with more females was recruited, and clonal diversity was possibly underestimated. Two AZD1222 administrations were followed by greater Spike-specific TCR breadth and depth.

TCRdb keeps only in-frame clones here, not all; method: immunoSEQ multiplex PCR. This sample has more than 80,000 clones, with 75% to 90% found just once. This material consisted of peripheral blood, taken 28 days after the second AZD1222 dose. The clonotype comes from an adult who received the AZD1222 COVID-19 vaccine.

The CDR3 DNA reads TGTGCCTGGAGTGCGGACAGAGCCTACGAGCAGTACGTC. Its protein is CAWSADRAYEQYV. This chain connects TRBV30 to TRBJ2-7, with D perhaps matching TRBD1 (6 bases). This CDR3 is 13 amino acids long. The germline gives CDR1 GTSNPN, CDR2 SVGIG (reference sequence). Trimming removed 1 base from V and 2 bases from J, with 9 bases in between.